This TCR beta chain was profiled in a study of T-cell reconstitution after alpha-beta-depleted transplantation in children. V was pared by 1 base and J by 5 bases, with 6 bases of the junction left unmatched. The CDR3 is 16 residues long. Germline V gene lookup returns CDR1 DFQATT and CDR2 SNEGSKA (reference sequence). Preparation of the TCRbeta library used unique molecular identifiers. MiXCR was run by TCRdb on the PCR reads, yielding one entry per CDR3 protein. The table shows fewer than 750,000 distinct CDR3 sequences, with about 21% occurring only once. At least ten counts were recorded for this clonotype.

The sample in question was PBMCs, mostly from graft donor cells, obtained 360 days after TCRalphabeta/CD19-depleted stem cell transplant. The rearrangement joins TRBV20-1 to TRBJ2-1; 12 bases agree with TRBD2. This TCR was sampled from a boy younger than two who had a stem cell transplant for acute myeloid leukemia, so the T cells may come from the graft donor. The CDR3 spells CSARALLAGGNNEQFF. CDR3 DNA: TGCAGTGCTAGAGCGTTGCTAGCGGGGGGGAACAATGAGCAGTTCTTC.